The entry below describes one TCR beta chain. Its antigen remains unknown. This sample is drawn from a study of shared clonotypes between healthy human individuals. CDR1 is MGHDK and CDR2 is SYGVNS in the germline V gene. V was clipped by 1 base and J by 1 base, with 10 bases between them. The CDR3 extends over 15 amino acids. Study-wide points: Only blood underwent sampling, and tissue repertoires likely differ. Shared clonotypes across all four donors exceeded non-shared ones in generation probability.

Per the original methods: Junction-only immunoSEQ sequences carried no quality scores, so filtering differed. TCRdb keeps only in-frame clones here, not all; method: immunoSEQ multiplex PCR. The DNA gave D and trimming, while V, J and clone size come from that table. The sample lists about 2 million clones; roughly 95% were seen once. Naive CD8 cells comprised CD45RO-negative, CCR7-positively selected cells, excluding terminally differentiated effector memory CD45RA+ cells. Those who donated were healthy HIV-negative adults, with no recent acute infections or vaccinations reported. The source material was naive CD8+ T cells sorted from blood. The J gene is TRBJ1-1, the V gene TRBV25-1, with D uncertain. The TCR was taken from a man aged 18 to 29 in good health. The CDR3 reads CASSEWPSSNTEAFF. Written as DNA, the CDR3 is TGTGCCAGCAGTGAATGGCCCAGTTCGAACACTGAAGCTTTCTTT. Based on the CDR3 plus reference TRBV25-1 and TRBJ1-1, the full variable domain is EADIYQTPRYLVIGTGKKITLECSQTMGHDKMYWYQQDPGMELHLIHYSYGVNSTEKGDLSSESTVSRIRTEHFPLTLESARPSHTSQYLCASSEWPSSNTEAFFGQGTRLTVV.